Listed below are T cell receptor beta chains from one sample, sequenced in a study of blood T cell repertoires in COVID-19. Repertoires were generated with immunoSEQ multiplex PCR, while TCRdb's copy carries only in-frame clones and drops some. The table records some 250,000 clones, around 88% of them present only once. The sequencing input was peripheral blood. All receptors derive from a woman aged 25 to 39 who had recovered from COVID-19. Each CDR3 is given with its conserved first and last residue. Fields, in order: V gene, J gene, clone size, D gene, CDR3 DNA, CDR3 protein. D genes are given only for firm matches. For some rows the clone size is stated as once, few or many, or as a class when expanded; others skip it.

>TRBV4-2|TRBJ1-2|.|TRBD1
TGTGCCAGCAGCCAAGATAATAGGGGGCTTGGCTATGGCTACACCTTC
CASSQDNRGLGYGYTF
>TRBV2|TRBJ1-5|once|TRBD1
TGTGCCAGCAGATTAACAGGGGTTAGCAATCAGCCCCAGCATTTT
CASRLTGVSNQPQHF
>TRBV10-3|TRBJ2-7|.|.
TGTGCCATCAGTGAGGTATCGACAGGTCCCATGCGGTGGCAGTACTTC
CAISEVSTGPMRWQYF
>TRBV19|TRBJ1-5|.|.
TGTGCCAGTAGTATAGGGGGATACGGGGGCAATCAGCCCCAGCATTTT
CASSIGGYGGNQPQHF
>TRBV19|TRBJ2-1|.|TRBD1
TGTGCCAGTAACAGACAGGGGGCTGGTGAGCAGTTCTTC
CASNRQGAGEQFF
>TRBV29-1|TRBJ1-2|.|.
TGCAGCGTTGAAGATCGGAGGGGCTACACCTTC
CSVEDRRGYTF
>TRBV5-1|TRBJ1-4|.|TRBD1
TGCGCCAGCAGCTGGGGACAGGAGGATTGGACTAATGAAAAACTGTTTTTT
CASSWGQEDWTNEKLFF
>TRBV7-9|TRBJ2-7|.|.
TGTGCCAGCAGCGATAAGAGGGTCGAGCAGTACTTC
CASSDKRVEQYF
>TRBV5-1|TRBJ2-1|.|.
TGCGCCAGCAGTTACCAGTCCTACAATGAGCAGTTCTTC
CASSYQSYNEQFF
>TRBV5-5|TRBJ1-6|.|TRBD1
TGTGCCAGCAGCCCGAGACAGGGTAATAATTCACCCCTCCACTTT
CASSPRQGNNSPLHF
>TRBV3-1/TRBV3-2|TRBJ1-4|.|.
TGTGCCAGCAGCCAAGAGCGAACAGATAATGAAAAACTGTTTTTT
CASSQERTDNEKLFF
>TRBV3-1/TRBV3-2|TRBJ2-7|.|TRBD2
TGTGCCAGCAGCCGGGGACTAGCGGGGGCGTCACACTTC
CASSRGLAGASHF
>TRBV7-7|TRBJ2-5|few|TRBD1
TGTGCCAGCAGCACAGGGGGTGCAGAGACCCAGTACTTC
CASSTGGAETQYF
>TRBV6-5|TRBJ2-1|.|TRBD1
TGTGCCAGCAGTTACTTCCCGACAGGGAAGGGTGAGCAGTTCTTC
CASSYFPTGKGEQFF
>TRBV5-4|TRBJ2-2|.|TRBD2
TGTGCCAGCAGCACACCGACTAGCGGGGCCACCGGGGAGCTGTTTTTT
CASSTPTSGATGELFF
>TRBV2|TRBJ2-7|.|TRBD1
TGTGCCACCCCGGACAGGGGCGGCGAGCAGTACTTC
CATPDRGGEQYF
>TRBV29-1|TRBJ2-3|.|.
TGCAGCGTTGTTTTGGTAGCAGTTCTTACCAAAGGAGATACGCAGTATTTT
CSVVLVAVLTKGDTQYF
>TRBV29-1|TRBJ1-3|.|TRBD1
TGCAGCGGAGGGACAGACTCTGGAAACACCATATATTTT
CSGGTDSGNTIYF
>TRBV7-9|TRBJ2-2|once|.
TGTGCCAGCGGGGGGGCCGGTGTAGGCACCGGGGAGCTGTTTTTT
CASGGAGVGTGELFF
>TRBV5-5|TRBJ1-2|few|.
TGTGCCAGCACCGTTGCAGGGGCGGACGGCTACACCTTC
CASTVAGADGYTF
>TRBV7-2|TRBJ1-4|.|TRBD1
TGTGCCAGCAGCCGCGGGACAGGGCGTGAAAAACTGTTTTTT
CASSRGTGREKLFF
>TRBV5-1|TRBJ2-2|.|.
TGCGCCAGCAGATGGACAGCCAACACCGGGGAGCTGTTTTTT
CASRWTANTGELFF
>TRBV6-5|TRBJ2-1|.|TRBD1
TGTGCCAGCAGTCCCGGACAGGGGGGATATAATGAGCAGTTCTTC
CASSPGQGGYNEQFF
>TRBV3-1/TRBV3-2|TRBJ2-3|.|TRBD1
TGTGCCAGCAGCCAGGGACAGGGCACAGATACGCAGTATTTT
CASSQGQGTDTQYF
>TRBV11-3|TRBJ1-2|.|TRBD1
TGTGCCAGCACTATGGGGGCCCGGACAGGGAATGGCTACACCTTC
CASTMGARTGNGYTF
>TRBV2|TRBJ1-6|.|.
TGTGCCAGCAGGGGCGACGGAAATTCACCCCTCCACTTT
CASRGDGNSPLHF
>TRBV5-1|TRBJ2-2|.|TRBD1
TGCGCCAGCAGCTCGGAGTACGGGACAGCGAACACCGGGGAGCTGTTTTTT
CASSSEYGTANTGELFF
>TRBV30|TRBJ2-1|.|TRBD2
TGTGCCTGGAGCGGGGGGGCCGAGGGTGAGCAGTTCTTC
CAWSGGAEGEQFF
>TRBV11-2|TRBJ2-1|.|TRBD2
TGTGCCAGCAGCTTAGTAGGGGGGACTAGCGGGGACAATGAGCAGTTCTTC
CASSLVGGTSGDNEQFF
>TRBV7-9|TRBJ2-3|.|TRBD1
TGTGCCAGCAGCTTGGACAGGGATAGCACAGATACGCAGTATTTT
CASSLDRDSTDTQYF
>TRBV2|TRBJ1-2|.|TRBD1
TGTGCCAGCAGCCTAACAGGGGCGGGCTACACCTTC
CASSLTGAGYTF
>TRBV19|TRBJ1-4|once|.
TGTGCCAGTAGTATAGTAGGGGGAGTTGAAAAACTGTTTTTT
CASSIVGGVEKLFF
>TRBV5-4|TRBJ2-2|few|.
TGTGCCATCCAGGGACAGAACACCGGGGAGCTGTTTTTT
CAIQGQNTGELFF
>TRBV30|TRBJ1-5|once|.
TGTGCCTGGGATCCAGGGGATAGCAATCAGCCCCAGCATTTT
CAWDPGDSNQPQHF
>TRBV11-3|TRBJ2-7|.|.
TGTGCCAGCAGCTTAGACCCCGTGGAGGGAGCCTACGAGCAGTACTTC
CASSLDPVEGAYEQYF
>TRBV23-1|TRBJ2-7|.|.
TGCGCCAGCAGCCATTACGAGCAGTACTTC
CASSHYEQYF
>TRBV2|TRBJ1-3|.|.
TGTGCCAGCAGTGGTTCTGGCAACACCATATATTTT
CASSGSGNTIYF